The 13 T cell receptor beta chains in this list originate from one sample, sequenced in a study of human T cells and chemical hapten exposure. TCRdb reprocessed the RACE reads with MiXCR, giving one entry per CDR3 protein. The sample yields a few hundred thousand distinct CDR3 sequences, about 5.4% seen once. Specified time point: pre-sensitization, week 0. Treatment denoted: therapeutic diphenylcyclopropenone sensitization with weekly scalp DPC. The sample was whole blood, taken in connection with sensitization to the hapten diphenylcyclopropenone (DPC). The source of these receptors is a woman between 18 and 30 years old with alopecia areata. Some clones in this sample may be carry-over from other donors' samples.

This clonotype was seen repeatedly, ten times or more. The chain uses TRBV4-3 and TRBJ1-5; D is unresolved. Germline loops: CDR1 LGHNA, CDR2 YSLEER. The V and J ends lost 0 bases and 0 bases respectively, with 6 bases between them. This CDR3 is built from 15 residues. CDR3 amino acids: CASSQDRSSNQPQHF. As DNA, the CDR3 is TGCGCCAGCAGCCAAGACAGGAGTAGCAATCAGCCCCAGCATTTT.

This clonotype came up a few times. The chain recombines TRBV29-1 with TRBJ2-2; D is uncertain. From germline, CDR1 is SQVTM and CDR2 ANQGSEA. The CDR3 extends over 12 amino acids. V was clipped by 6 bases and J by 3 bases, with 8 bases between them. The CDR3 bases are TGCAGCGTGTACACGGACACCGGGGAGCTGTTTTTT. Its protein product is CSVYTDTGELFF.

The table lists this clonotype with many counts. This chain links TRBV6-1 with TRBJ2-3; no clear D gene. V gave up 2 bases and J gave up 5 bases, with 2 bases separating them. This CDR3 spans 11 amino acids. Germline assignment: CDR1 MNHNS and CDR2 SASEGT. For the CDR3, the DNA is TGTGCCAGCAGTGAACAAGATACGCAGTATTTT. This translates into CASSEQDTQYF.

This clonotype has a handful of counts. V and J are TRBV29-1 and TRBJ2-4; tentative D call: TRBD1 (5 bases). The CDR3 contains 13 residues. The ends were cut back, 2 bases at V and 4 bases at J, with 9 bases in the middle. Per germline, CDR1 SQVTM and CDR2 ANQGSEA. CDR3 nucleotides: TGCAGCGTTGAACCAGGGATAAAAAACATTCAGTACTTC. This codes for CSVEPGIKNIQYF.

The chain has TRBV7-9 and TRBJ2-1; tentatively, D is TRBD2 (6 bases). This CDR3 contains 15 residues. CDR1 and CDR2 from the germline V gene are SEHNR and FQNEAQ (reference sequence). Trimming stripped 0 bases from V and 8 bases from J, with 14 bases between. The CDR3 spells CASSLAGGGLDEQFF. The CDR3 region has the DNA TGTGCCAGCAGCTTAGCGGGCGGAGGGTTGGATGAGCAGTTCTTC.

In this sample, this clonotype turned up a few times. The chain carries TRBV5-6 and TRBJ1-5; D is uncertain. Germline values: CDR1 SGHDT, CDR2 YYEEEE. The CDR3 loop spans 14 amino acids. V lost 1 base and J 7 bases, leaving 12 bases between the germline ends. The CDR3 here is CASSLFEGGQPQHF. In DNA, the CDR3 is TGTGCCAGCAGCTTGTTTGAGGGAGGCCAGCCCCAGCATTTT.

This clonotype was detected only a few times. The chain uses TRBV6-2 or TRBV6-3 and TRBJ1-1; D remains ambiguous. The germline V gene has CDR1 MNHEY and CDR2 SVGEGT. The germline V and J ends were trimmed by 6 bases and 5 bases, with 22 bases remaining between them. This CDR3 is 16 amino acids long. CDR3 sequence (DNA): TGTGCCAGCAGGAGAGTCCTGGGTCCCCTGAGGACTGAAGCTTTCTTT. Protein: CASRRVLGPLRTEAFF.

This clonotype has more than one count but fewer than ten. This rearrangement joins TRBV28 to TRBJ2-7; 8 bases agree with TRBD1. Trimming cost V 5 bases and J 0 bases; bases outside gene matches: 9. This CDR3 comprises 16 residues. Germline lookup yields CDR1 MDHEN and CDR2 SYDVKM. This chain's CDR3 is CASSPSSGGLSYEQYF. For the CDR3, the DNA is TGTGCCAGCAGTCCGTCCTCAGGGGGCCTCTCCTACGAGCAGTACTTC.

This clonotype was observed many times. CDR3: CASSAGLAGLTDTQYF. The CDR3 nucleotides read TGTGCCAGCAGCGCGGGACTAGCGGGGCTCACAGATACGCAGTATTTT. The gene calls are TRBV9 and TRBJ2-3, with 13 positions matching TRBD2. Germline V lookup: CDR1 SGDLS, CDR2 YYNGEE. The CDR3 totals 16 residues. Trimming took 3 bases from V and 2 from J; bases not matched to a gene: 3.

This clonotype occurred a few times. The CDR3 region is CAIGRGSGELFF. The CDR3 DNA sequence: TGTGCCATAGGCAGGGGGTCCGGGGAGCTGTTTTTT. This rearrangement joins TRBV6-2 or TRBV6-3 to TRBJ2-2; the match to TRBD1 covers 7 bases. This CDR3 has 12 residues. The trim removed 10 bases at V and 6 bases at J, leaving 5 bases unmatched. Germline-derived CDR1 and CDR2 are MNHEY and SVGEGT.

This clonotype was recorded a few times. This sequence joins TRBV19 and TRBJ1-2; a weak D match, TRBD1 (6 bases). V was pared by 10 bases and J by 8 bases, with 17 bases between. Per the germline V gene, CDR1 is LNHDA and CDR2 is SQIVND (reference sequence). CDR3 size: 12 residues. CDR3 DNA: TGTGCCACCCAAGGGGGGTCCGGCGGCTACACCTTC. Encoded protein: CATQGGSGGYTF.

This clonotype occurred a few times. This rearrangement joins TRBV4-1 to TRBJ2-6; weak D call: TRBD2 (7 bases). V lost 0 bases and J 2 bases, leaving 14 bases between the germline ends. Germline-derived CDR1 and CDR2 are MGHRA and YSYEKL. This CDR3 contains 18 residues. CDR3 nucleotide sequence: TGCGCCAGCAGCCAAGATAAGGGGGGGATGGCTGGGGCCAACGTCCTGACTTTC. Translated, it gives CASSQDKGGMAGANVLTF.

This clonotype was counted only a few times. The genes are TRBV7-2 and TRBJ2-3; 11 bases map to TRBD2. V was pared by 4 bases and J by 5 bases, with 11 bases of the junction left unmatched. The length of the CDR3 is 17 residues. Germline V gene data show CDR1 as SGHTA and CDR2 as FQGNSA. The DNA for the CDR3 is TGTGCCAGCAGCTCCGGCGCTAGCGGGGGGCTAAGAGATACGCAGTATTTT. Translation gives CASSSGASGGLRDTQYF.